These 29 T cell receptor beta chains were sequenced from one sample in a study of cytomegalovirus exposure and HLA in healthy donors. Researchers ran the PCR with 60 Vbeta and 13 Jbeta primers. Clones were sequenced by immunoSEQ multiplex PCR, and TCRdb holds only the in-frame ones, with some missing. This table holds tens of thousands of clones, less than 80% found once. Specimen: PBMCs. The origin of the receptors is a woman aged 50 to 65 in good health and CMV-seropositive.

The rearrangement uses TRBV6-5 and TRBJ1-6; 10 bases fit TRBD1. The CDR3 covers 14 residues. Germline V CDR1 and CDR2: MNHEY, SVGAGI. J was trimmed by 10 bases and V by 6 bases; bases with no gene match: 6. The CDR3 coding sequence is TGTGCCAGCAGATATGGGACAGGGGAGTCACCCCTCCACTTT. Translated: CASRYGTGESPLHF.

This clone was seen once. The chain couples TRBV27 to TRBJ2-1; 9 bases match TRBD1. The CDR3 extends over 21 amino acids. J was trimmed by 0 bases and V by 5 bases; bases with no gene match: 20. Germline V gene sequence: CDR1 MNHEY, CDR2 SMNVEV (reference sequence). The CDR3 region is CASSTISRGQGPKYSYNEQFF. CDR3 coding DNA: TGTGCCAGCAGTACAATCTCTCGGGGACAGGGTCCAAAATACTCCTACAATGAGCAGTTCTTC.

This clone has only one observation. The J gene is TRBJ2-2, the V gene TRBV4-1; the match to TRBD1 covers 8 bases. This CDR3 region has 15 residues. Germline V gives CDR1 MGHRA, CDR2 YSYEKL. V shed 1 base and J 8 bases; nucleotides not matched to a gene: 6. CDR3 residues: CASSQGAGGSGELFF. Here the CDR3 DNA reads TGCGCCAGCAGCCAAGGGGCAGGGGGCTCTGGGGAGCTGTTTTTT.

The chain recombines TRBV5-6 with TRBJ1-1; 9 bases match TRBD1. The CDR3 is made up of 16 amino acids. Germline V gives CDR1 SGHDT, CDR2 YYEEEE. Trimming cost V 4 bases and J 5 bases; bases outside gene matches: 12. CDR3 in DNA: TGTGCCAGCAGCGGAGGAGGGGACAGGGATCGGACTGAAGCTTTCTTT. The encoded protein is CASSGGGDRDRTEAFF.

The chain uses TRBV7-9 and TRBJ1-5, with a possible D match to TRBD1 (5 bases). Germline V gene sequence: CDR1 SEHNR, CDR2 FQNEAQ (reference sequence). This CDR3 has 17 amino acids. The ends were cut back, 0 bases at V and 4 bases at J, with 16 bases in the middle. In nucleotides, the CDR3 is TGTGCCAGCAGCTTAGCGCTGGCGGGGGGGAGTAATCAGCCCCAGCATTTT. This gives the protein CASSLALAGGSNQPQHF.

In its sample, this clone was seen once. The chain is built from TRBV28 and TRBJ1-1, with D uncertain. V was shortened by 7 bases and J by 3 bases, with 9 bases between the two germline ends. This CDR3 contains 12 residues. The germline gives CDR1 MDHEN, CDR2 SYDVKM. CDR3 nucleotide sequence: TGTGCCAGCACCCCGCGGTACACTGAAGCTTTCTTT. It specifies CASTPRYTEAFF.

This chain joins TRBV5-6 and TRBJ1-1; D remains ambiguous. The CDR3 has 13 amino acids. Germline values: CDR1 SGHDT, CDR2 YYEEEE. Trimming cost V 0 bases and J 5 bases, with 8 bases left between them. The CDR3 DNA reads TGTGCCAGCAGCTTGGATCTGGAGACTGAAGCTTTCTTT. This gives the protein CASSLDLETEAFF. Using reference TRBV5-6 and TRBJ1-1 for the parts outside the CDR3, the full variable domain is DAGVTQSPTHLIKTRGQQVTLRCSPKSGHDTVSWYQQALGQGPQFIFQYYEEEERQRGNFPDRFSGHQFPNYSSELNVNALLLGDSALYLCASSLDLETEAFFGQGTRLTVV.

The rearrangement joins TRBV5-4 to TRBJ1-1, with 7 nucleotides matching TRBD1. The V and J ends lost 4 bases and 4 bases, in that order; junction bases with no gene match: 10. The germline V gene encodes CDR1 SGHNT and CDR2 YYREEE (reference sequence). The CDR3 covers 15 residues. The CDR3 region is CASSAGDRARTEAFF. CDR3 bases: TGTGCCAGCAGCGCGGGCGACAGGGCTCGCACTGAAGCTTTCTTT.

This clone showed up just a few times. Other DNA sequences in the same sample also yield this CDR3. The chain couples TRBV28 to TRBJ1-2; D unresolved. This CDR3 spans 11 amino acids. V was shortened by 6 bases and J by 4 bases, with 6 bases between the two germline ends. The V gene's germline CDR1 is MDHEN and CDR2 SYDVKM. CDR3 in DNA: TGTGCCAGCAGCTCACTCTATGGCTACACCTTC. Its protein product is CASSSLYGYTF.

This clone has more than one count but fewer than ten. V and J are TRBV11-2 and TRBJ2-7; the match to TRBD2 covers 12 bases. Trimming at V came to 0 bases and at J to 3 bases, leaving 9 bases not matched to a gene. There are 18 residues in the CDR3. The germline CDR1 and CDR2 sequences are SGHAT and FQNNGV. CDR3: CASSLDRLAGGPDYEQYF. CDR3 sequence (DNA): TGTGCCAGCAGCTTAGATCGGCTAGCGGGGGGGCCAGACTACGAGCAGTACTTC.

V usage is TRBV6-1 and J usage is TRBJ2-5; weak D call: TRBD1 (5 bases). The CDR3 length is 14 residues. V was cut by 3 bases and J by 1 base, with 9 bases left in between. Per the germline V gene, CDR1 is MNHNS and CDR2 is SASEGT. In DNA, the CDR3 is TGTGCCAGCAGTGAGTGGGGCACCCAAGAGACCCAGTACTTC. Its translation is CASSEWGTQETQYF.

This clone has just a few counts. This chain joins TRBV5-5 and TRBJ2-7; D not certain. CDR3 length equals 10 residues. V gave up 5 bases and J gave up 6 bases, with 6 bases separating them. CDR1 and CDR2 (germline): SGHKS, YYEKEE (reference sequence). The CDR3 loop is CASSHGEQYF. CDR3 coding DNA: TGTGCCAGCAGTCACGGCGAGCAGTACTTC.

V gene TRBV9 combines with J gene TRBJ2-7; D remains ambiguous. The CDR3 is made up of 14 amino acids. Germline lookup yields CDR1 SGDLS and CDR2 YYNGEE. Trimming shortened V by 0 bases and J by 1 base, and 8 bases separated the two germline ends. The CDR3 bases are TGTGCCAGCAGCGTAGGAGACAATTCCTACGAGCAGTACTTC. Amino acids: CASSVGDNSYEQYF. The whole variable domain, filled in from reference TRBV9 and TRBJ2-7, reads DSGVTQTPKHLITATGQRVTLRCSPRSGDLSVYWYQQSLDQGLQFLIQYYNGEERAKGNILERFSAQQFPDLHSELNLSSLELGDSALYFCASSVGDNSYEQYFGPGTRLTVT.

The V and J genes are TRBV28 and TRBJ2-5; 7 bases are a match to TRBD1. V gave up 8 bases and J gave up 3 bases; unmatched junction bases: 9. CDR3 size: 14 residues. The V gene's germline CDR1 is MDHEN and CDR2 SYDVKM. CDR3 sequence: CASGSGTAKETQYF. The CDR3 DNA reads TGTGCCAGCGGCTCCGGGACAGCAAAAGAGACCCAGTACTTC.

V gene TRBV4-1 combines with J gene TRBJ2-5, with D possibly matching TRBD2 (7 bases). Trimming left V 4 bases short and J 3 bases short, with 15 bases between. Germline V gene data show CDR1 as MGHRA and CDR2 as YSYEKL. The CDR3 runs to 15 residues. CDR3 residues: CASSRGGRSEETQYF. The DNA of the CDR3 is TGCGCCAGCAGCCGGGGGGGCAGGTCCGAAGAGACCCAGTACTTC.

J is TRBJ1-1 and V is TRBV5-1, with 7 bases lining up with TRBD1. The germline V gene encodes CDR1 SGHRS and CDR2 YFSETQ. The V segment lost 5 bases and the J segment 0 bases; nucleotides outside the gene matches: 4. The CDR3 contains 14 residues. This chain's CDR3 is CASREGGMNTEAFF. CDR3 in DNA: TGCGCCAGCAGAGAAGGGGGCATGAACACTGAAGCTTTCTTT.

This clone was observed a handful of times. The gene calls are TRBV6-5 and TRBJ2-1; 13 bases align to TRBD2. CDR3 size: 13 residues. Germline V lookup: CDR1 MNHEY, CDR2 SVGAGI. V dropped 8 bases and J dropped 6; count of bases not matched to a gene: 1. Here the CDR3 DNA reads TGTGCCAGCGGGACTAGCGGGATCAATGAGCAGTTCTTC. Protein sequence: CASGTSGINEQFF.

The chain carries TRBV28 and TRBJ1-6, with D unresolved. The CDR3 is made up of 15 amino acids. The V end lost 7 bases, the J end lost 0 bases, and 10 bases lay between the germline ends. Germline V gene sequence: CDR1 MDHEN, CDR2 SYDVKM. The CDR3 reads CASTRPSSYNSPLHF. CDR3 nucleotide sequence: TGTGCCAGCACGAGGCCAAGCTCCTATAATTCACCCCTCCACTTT.

The rearrangement links TRBV19 to TRBJ1-5; D might be TRBD1 (5 bases). The CDR3 extends over 16 amino acids. V was clipped by 4 bases and J by 6 bases, with 19 bases between them. Germline V gives CDR1 LNHDA, CDR2 SQIVND (reference sequence). The DNA for the CDR3 is TGTGCCAGTAGTAGGCCAGGGATATCAGGCGGTCAGCCCCAGCATTTT. Translation gives CASSRPGISGGQPQHF.

The chain employs TRBV27 and TRBJ2-7; no firm D call. Looked up from germline, CDR1 is MNHEY and CDR2 is SMNVEV (reference sequence). The CDR3 contains 14 residues. V lost 0 bases to trimming and J lost 6 bases, with 12 bases between them. CDR3 region: CASSLSNSGLEQYF. The CDR3 DNA reads as TGTGCCAGCAGTTTATCGAATTCTGGCCTCGAGCAGTACTTC.

CDR3 loop: CASSTLRDKAANVLTF. The CDR3 DNA follows: TGTGCCAGCAGTACTCTCCGGGACAAGGCAGCCAACGTCCTGACTTTC. The chain couples TRBV6-6 to TRBJ2-6, with D perhaps matching TRBD1 (6 bases). Germline CDR1 reads MNHNY; CDR2 reads SVGAGI (reference sequence). This CDR3 has 16 amino acids. Trimming stripped 5 bases from V and 7 bases from J, with 18 bases between.

V is TRBV29-1 and J is TRBJ2-7; D gene uncertain. Trimming took off 2 bases at V and 0 bases at J, with 11 bases between the two ends. The CDR3 sequence is 14 residues long. Germline CDR1 and CDR2: SQVTM and ANQGSEA. The CDR3 coding sequence is TGCAGCGTTGAATCTGGAGAAGACTCCTACGAGCAGTACTTC. Translation: CSVESGEDSYEQYF.

The chain employs TRBV5-4 and TRBJ1-4; D perhaps matches TRBD1 (6 bases). The germline CDR1 and CDR2 sequences are SGHNT and YYREEE (reference sequence). V was cut by 0 bases and J by 8 bases, with 14 bases left in between. The CDR3 totals 15 residues. The CDR3 loop reads CASSLEGVIWEKLFF. The CDR3, as DNA: TGTGCCAGCAGCTTGGAGGGGGTGATTTGGGAAAAACTGTTTTTT.

The chain employs TRBV7-8 and TRBJ2-5; 8 nucleotides match TRBD2. Germline trimming cut 1 base from V and 5 bases from J; bases unmatched to any gene: 0. CDR1 is SGHVS and CDR2 is FQNEAQ in the germline V gene. The CDR3 contains 13 residues. The CDR3 DNA follows: TGTGCCAGCAGCTTAGGACTAGCGGAGACCCAGTACTTC. Its protein is CASSLGLAETQYF.

J is TRBJ2-1 and V is TRBV19, with 11 nucleotides matching TRBD1. Unmatched junction bases numbered 6, after V lost 5 bases and J lost 6 bases. This CDR3 is built from 15 residues. Germline V gene sequence: CDR1 LNHDA, CDR2 SQIVND (reference sequence). As DNA, the CDR3 is TGTGCCAGTAGTGATGGCGGGACAGGGGGCAATGAGCAGTTCTTC. It yields the protein CASSDGGTGGNEQFF.

The chain has TRBV6-5 and TRBJ1-5; TRBD1 might be the D (5 bases). V was pared by 5 bases and J by 5 bases, with 10 bases between. The CDR3 totals 13 residues. The germline CDR1 and CDR2 sequences are MNHEY and SVGAGI. The CDR3 sequence is CASSPDSYQPQHF. DNA of the CDR3: TGTGCCAGCAGTCCCGACAGTTATCAGCCCCAGCATTTT.

This clone is a singleton in its sample. The gene calls are TRBV6-1 and TRBJ2-7, with D perhaps matching TRBD1 (5 bases). Trimming removed 1 base at V and 6 bases at J, with 7 bases between. Germline loops: CDR1 MNHNS, CDR2 SASEGT. The CDR3 length is 12 residues. CDR3 DNA sequence: TGTGCCAGCAGTGAAGTGGGGCGCGAGCAGTACTTC. Translation: CASSEVGREQYF.

The chain recombines TRBV30 with TRBJ2-5; D remains ambiguous. V gave up 3 bases and J gave up 5 bases, with 7 bases separating them. CDR1 and CDR2 (germline): GTSNPN, SVGIG (reference sequence). The CDR3 loop spans 11 amino acids. The CDR3 spells CAWSGYETQYF. The CDR3 coding sequence is TGTGCCTGGAGCGGGTATGAGACCCAGTACTTC.

The rearrangement uses TRBV27 and TRBJ2-3; D possibly corresponds to TRBD2 (7 bases). V lost 8 bases, J lost 6 bases, and 18 bases lay in between. Germline CDR1 MNHEY, CDR2 SMNVEV (reference sequence). The CDR3 runs to 14 residues. The CDR3 loop reads CASGRAGATDTQYF. For the CDR3, the DNA is TGTGCCAGCGGGAGGGCGGGGGCCACGGATACGCAGTATTTT.